Shown below are 31 T cell receptor beta chains from a single sample sequenced in a study of blood T cell repertoires in COVID-19 (dated by TCRdb to about 2020). The library was generated by the immunoSEQ multiplex PCR assay. Sourced from immuneACCESS, this table was stored by TCRdb with only in-frame sequences that have V and J called. A share of the clones is absent; for the studies checked, an unresolved V gene accounts for under half, and the remainder has no known explanation. The sample table contains around 70,000 clones; only one count was recorded for 90% of them. Together, the top ten hold 1.5% of the sample. Input material: peripheral blood. The source is a man in his fifties or sixties with acute or convalescent COVID-19.

The chain has TRBV6-5 and TRBJ2-7, with 7 bases identical to TRBD1. J gave up 4 bases and V 6 bases, and 6 bases lay outside the gene matches. The CDR3 has 13 residues. Germline CDR1 MNHEY, CDR2 SVGAGI. CDR3 in DNA: TGTGCCAGCAGCTCGGGACAGCAATACGAGCAGTACTTC. Translating gives CASSSGQQYEQYF.

The chain recombines TRBV18 with TRBJ1-3; 8 bases fit TRBD1. The germline CDR1 and CDR2 sequences are KGHSH and LQKENI. CDR3 length: 16 residues. The V and J ends lost 0 bases and 0 bases, in that order; junction bases with no gene match: 1. CDR3 bases: TGTGCCAGCTCACCACCGGGACAGGTCTCTGGAAACACCATATATTTT. Residues: CASSPPGQVSGNTIYF. The full variable domain, its missing parts supplied by reference TRBV18 and TRBJ1-3, is NAGVMQNPRHLVRRRGQEARLRCSPMKGHSHVYWYRQLPEEGLKFMVYLQKENIIDESGMPKERFSAEFPKEGPSILRIQQVVRGDSAAYFCASSPPGQVSGNTIYFGEGSWLTVV.

This clone was seen only once. The chain joins TRBV11-3 to TRBJ2-3; D is perhaps TRBD2 (5 bases). This CDR3 contains 15 residues. The ends were cut back, 5 bases at V and 4 bases at J, with 16 bases in the middle. CDR1 is SGHNT, CDR2 YENEEA, per germline. CDR3 in DNA: TGTGCCAGCAGCCAAAGGGCCGGGATCCCAGATACGCAGTATTTT. Protein: CASSQRAGIPDTQYF. The full variable domain, in which reference TRBV11-3 and TRBJ2-3 provide the parts outside the CDR3, is EAGVVQSPRYKIIEKKQPVAFWCNPISGHNTLYWYLQNLGQGPELLIRYENEEAVDDSQLPKDRFSAERLKGVDSTLKIQPAELGDSAVYLCASSQRAGIPDTQYFGPGTRLTVL.

The chain links TRBV29-1 to TRBJ1-2, with 7 bases that match TRBD1. The CDR3 extends over 12 amino acids. Trimming at V came to 4 bases and at J to 7 bases, leaving 6 bases not matched to a gene. CDR1 SQVTM and CDR2 ANQGSEA come from the germline V gene. The CDR3 region is CSVVDRAAGYTF. CDR3 sequence (DNA): TGCAGCGTTGTTGACAGGGCTGCTGGCTACACCTTC.

The sample holds one count of this clone. The chain carries TRBV7-9 and TRBJ2-1, with D tentatively TRBD1 (6 bases). V gave up 8 bases and J gave up 1 base, with 15 bases separating them. The CDR3 is 15 amino acids. Germline V gene lookup returns CDR1 SEHNR and CDR2 FQNEAQ (reference sequence). CDR3 sequence reads: CASAPGHTSYNEQFF. CDR3 DNA: TGTGCCAGCGCTCCGGGACATACGTCCTACAATGAGCAGTTCTTC.

The CDR3 region is CASSNGLNNNEQFF. Written as DNA, the CDR3 is TGTGCCAGCAGTAATGGACTCAATAACAATGAGCAGTTCTTC. V usage is TRBV27 and J usage is TRBJ2-1; a weak D match, TRBD2 (5 bases). The length of the CDR3 is 14 residues. Trimming took off 5 bases at V and 5 bases at J, with 13 bases between the two ends. In germline, CDR1 is MNHEY, CDR2 SMNVEV (reference sequence).

This chain joins TRBV7-9 and TRBJ2-1; 11 bases map to TRBD2. Germline loops: CDR1 SEHNR, CDR2 FQNEAQ (reference sequence). The J segment lost 4 bases and the V segment lost 5 bases, leaving 4 bases of the junction unmatched. This CDR3 comprises 15 residues. The CDR3 sequence: CASSKTSGEYNEQFF. CDR3 nucleotides: TGTGCCAGCAGCAAGACTAGCGGGGAGTACAATGAGCAGTTCTTC.

This clone has a single count. The V call is TRBV19, the J call TRBJ2-6, with 7 bases aligning to TRBD2. CDR3 size: 15 residues. Trimming removed 10 bases from V and 1 base from J; junction bases left unmatched: 7. From germline, CDR1 is LNHDA and CDR2 SQIVND (reference sequence). CDR3 in DNA: TGTGCCACTAAGGGAGGGCAGTCTGGGGCCAACGTCCTGACTTTC. Residues: CATKGGQSGANVLTF.

The genes are TRBV5-1 and TRBJ1-1; TRBD1 agrees at 9 bases. Germline lookup yields CDR1 SGHRS and CDR2 YFSETQ. The J segment lost 0 bases and the V segment lost 3 bases, leaving 6 bases of the junction unmatched. This CDR3 is built from 16 residues. The CDR3 is CASSSGTGTMNTEAFF. CDR3 nucleotides: TGCGCCAGCAGCTCCGGGACAGGGACCATGAACACTGAAGCTTTCTTT.

This chain joins TRBV6-6 and TRBJ1-2, with D unclear. Germline V gene lookup returns CDR1 MNHNY and CDR2 SVGAGI (reference sequence). V was pared by 2 bases and J by 8 bases, with 12 bases between. This CDR3 is built from 13 residues. DNA of the CDR3: TGTGCCAGCAGTTACGAGGGAACGTACGGCTACACCTTC. Protein sequence: CASSYEGTYGYTF.

The J gene is TRBJ2-7, the V gene TRBV19; TRBD2 agrees at 13 bases. The CDR3 covers 17 residues. CDR1 is LNHDA, CDR2 SQIVND, per germline (reference sequence). The J segment lost 5 bases and the V segment lost 3 bases, leaving 10 bases of the junction unmatched. CDR3 DNA: TGTGCCAGTAGTATTTTCCCCCGGGGACTAGCGGGACACGAGCAGTACTTC. It specifies CASSIFPRGLAGHEQYF.

The V call is TRBV9, the J call TRBJ2-1; 9 positions match TRBD1. Trimming cost V 4 bases and J 7 bases; bases outside gene matches: 6. CDR1 is SGDLS, CDR2 YYNGEE, per germline. The CDR3 covers 14 residues. Written as DNA, the CDR3 is TGTGCCAGCAGCTTCCGGGACAGGGTTAATGAGCAGTTCTTC. It codes for CASSFRDRVNEQFF.

The chain couples TRBV5-1 to TRBJ1-4; TRBD1 might be the D (6 bases). Looked up from germline, CDR1 is SGHRS and CDR2 is YFSETQ. Trimming removed 3 bases at V and 4 bases at J, with 19 bases between. The CDR3 is made up of 17 amino acids. CDR3: CASSSGTRPDGNEKLFF. CDR3 nucleotide sequence: TGCGCCAGCAGCTCCGGGACACGGCCGGATGGTAATGAAAAACTGTTTTTT.

The rearrangement joins TRBV19 to TRBJ1-1; D is possibly TRBD1 (6 bases). The CDR3 is 14 amino acids. Germline assignment: CDR1 LNHDA and CDR2 SQIVND (reference sequence). V gave up 1 base and J gave up 5 bases, with 11 bases separating them. CDR3 in amino acids: CASSIGGQRTEAFF. The CDR3 nucleotides are TGTGCCAGTAGTATAGGAGGACAGAGGACTGAAGCTTTCTTT.

This chain uses TRBV9 with TRBJ2-3, with TRBD2 matching over 13 bases. The germline V gene has CDR1 SGDLS and CDR2 YYNGEE. This CDR3 has 19 amino acids. V lost 3 bases and J lost 2; bases outside the gene matches: 12. CDR3 in DNA: TGTGCCAGCAGCGCCGAGCTCCAGACTAGCGGGAGGCCCACAGATACGCAGTATTTT. Protein sequence: CASSAELQTSGRPTDTQYF. The full variable domain, with the rest looked up from reference TRBV9 and TRBJ2-3, is DSGVTQTPKHLITATGQRVTLRCSPRSGDLSVYWYQQSLDQGLQFLIQYYNGEERAKGNILERFSAQQFPDLHSELNLSSLELGDSALYFCASSAELQTSGRPTDTQYFGPGTRLTVL.

This clone has only a few counts. The chain combines TRBV7-9 with TRBJ2-7; D is ambiguous. V dropped 5 bases and J dropped 0 bases, with 11 bases sitting between them. Germline V gene lookup returns CDR1 SEHNR and CDR2 FQNEAQ (reference sequence). This CDR3 spans 14 amino acids. The DNA for the CDR3 is TGTGCCAGCAGCCAGACACCTTCCTCCTACGAGCAGTACTTC. It is translated as CASSQTPSSYEQYF.

A single count supports this clone. V and J are TRBV3-1 (or the pseudogene TRBV3-2) and TRBJ1-2; D is unclear. Looked up from germline, CDR1 is LGHDT and CDR2 is YNNKEL (reference sequence). The germline V and J ends were trimmed by 4 bases and 2 bases, with 20 bases remaining between them. This CDR3 comprises 17 residues. CDR3: CASSRGPGLASNYGYTF. The CDR3 DNA is TGTGCCAGCAGCCGGGGTCCAGGCCTAGCTTCGAACTATGGCTACACCTTC.

The chain has TRBV7-2 and TRBJ1-6, with 8 bases that match TRBD1. Losses at the gene ends were 3 bases for V and 9 bases for J; bases not matched to a gene: 1. The CDR3 has 13 residues. Germline V CDR1 and CDR2: SGHTA, FQGNSA. DNA of the CDR3: TGTGCCAGCAGCTTGACAGGGGTTTCACCCCTCCACTTT. Amino acids: CASSLTGVSPLHF.

The sample holds one count of this clone. V gene TRBV10-2 combines with J gene TRBJ1-2, with D perhaps TRBD1 (5 bases). This CDR3 has 14 residues. The V and J ends lost 2 bases and 4 bases respectively, with 11 bases between them. Germline V gene data show CDR1 as WSHSY and CDR2 as SAAADI. DNA for the CDR3: TGCGCCAGCAGTGAGGACAGATATTCCTATGGCTACACCTTC. This gives the protein CASSEDRYSYGYTF.

The chain has TRBV5-4 and TRBJ2-5, with D perhaps TRBD2 (6 bases). The germline V gene has CDR1 SGHNT and CDR2 YYREEE (reference sequence). This CDR3 is 13 amino acids long. Trimming pared 3 bases from V and 5 bases from J, leaving 11 bases between. The CDR3 coding sequence is TGTGCCAGCAGCTCCACTAGCTTGGAGACCCAGTACTTC. Amino acid sequence: CASSSTSLETQYF.

This clone was observed a handful of times. J is TRBJ1-3 and V is TRBV2, with D uncertain. This CDR3 region has 13 residues. V was clipped by 0 bases and J by 4 bases, with 4 bases between them. Germline V gives CDR1 SNHLY, CDR2 FYNNEI. The CDR3 region has the DNA TGTGCCAGCAGTGAAGCACAAGGAAACACCATATATTTT. Amino acid sequence: CASSEAQGNTIYF. The full variable domain, its missing parts supplied by reference TRBV2 and TRBJ1-3, is EPEVTQTPSHQVTQMGQEVILRCVPISNHLYFYWYRQILGQKVEFLVSFYNNEISEKSEIFDDQFSVERPDGSNFTLKIRSTKLEDSAMYFCASSEAQGNTIYFGEGSWLTVV.

The chain carries TRBV18 and TRBJ2-2; TRBD1 matches at 7 bases. CDR1 and CDR2 from the germline V gene are KGHSH and LQKENI. V was pared by 4 bases and J by 1 base, with 6 bases of the junction left unmatched. There are 16 residues in the CDR3. The CDR3 here is CASSQQGPLNTGELFF. In DNA form, the CDR3 reads TGTGCCAGCTCACAACAGGGGCCTCTGAACACCGGGGAGCTGTTTTTT.

Only one count was recorded for this clone. The chain employs TRBV28 and TRBJ1-6, with D tentatively TRBD1 (6 bases). V was shortened by 3 bases and J by 10 bases, with 10 bases between the two germline ends. The V gene's germline CDR1 is MDHEN and CDR2 SYDVKM. The CDR3 is 13 residues long. The CDR3 sequence is CASSLRGGSPLHF. As DNA, the CDR3 is TGTGCCAGCAGTTTGAGAGGGGGATCACCCCTCCACTTT.

The gene calls are TRBV27 and TRBJ2-3; 8 positions match TRBD2. Germline V CDR1 and CDR2: MNHEY, SMNVEV (reference sequence). V gave up 6 bases and J gave up 2 bases; unmatched junction bases: 7. The CDR3 has 15 residues. The CDR3 DNA reads as TGTGCCAGCAGGTACTCAGCGGGAGACACAGATACGCAGTATTTT. Translated, it gives CASRYSAGDTDTQYF.

The chain employs TRBV28 and TRBJ1-5; unclear D gene. V was pared by 6 bases and J by 0 bases, with 9 bases between. The CDR3 runs to 14 residues. The germline CDR1 and CDR2 sequences are MDHEN and SYDVKM. CDR3 loop: CASRFSLSNQPQHF. In nucleotides, the CDR3 is TGTGCCAGCAGATTTAGTCTTAGCAATCAGCCCCAGCATTTT.

This chain uses TRBV19 with TRBJ2-1; 8 bases are shared with TRBD1. The CDR3 extends over 15 amino acids. Germline CDR1 and CDR2: LNHDA and SQIVND (reference sequence). The junction had 5 bases not matched to a gene; V was cut back by 3 bases and J by 4 bases. The chain's CDR3 is CASSIGTGYYNEQFF. In DNA form, the CDR3 reads TGTGCCAGTAGTATCGGGACAGGCTATTACAATGAGCAGTTCTTC. Filled out from reference TRBV19 and TRBJ2-1, the complete variable domain reads DGGITQSPKYLFRKEGQNVTLSCEQNLNHDAMYWYRQDPGQGLRLIYYSQIVNDFQKGDIAEGYSVSREKKESFPLTVTSAQKNPTAFYLCASSIGTGYYNEQFFGPGTRLTVL.

This chain connects TRBV10-1 to TRBJ2-3, with TRBD1 matching 8 bases. There are 14 residues in the CDR3. The germline CDR1 and CDR2 sequences are WNHNN and SYGVQD (reference sequence). V was pared by 4 bases and J by 4 bases, with 4 bases of the junction left unmatched. CDR3 sequence reads: CASSAGQGADTQYF. The CDR3 DNA is TGCGCCAGCAGTGCCGGACAGGGAGCAGATACGCAGTATTTT.

The rearrangement links TRBV6-2 or TRBV6-3 to TRBJ1-4; D remains ambiguous. CDR3 length equals 14 residues. V dropped 5 bases and J dropped 4 bases, with 11 bases sitting between them. The V gene's germline CDR1 is MNHEY and CDR2 SVGEGT. The CDR3 nucleotides read TGTGCCAGCAGTCGCCGAGAGGGTAATGAAAAACTGTTTTTT. It codes for CASSRREGNEKLFF.

The CDR3: CASSFIQGTDYGYTF. The CDR3 bases are TGTGCCAGCAGTTTTATCCAGGGGACAGACTATGGCTACACCTTC. The J gene is TRBJ1-2, the V gene TRBV28, with TRBD1 identical over 7 bases. Per germline, CDR1 MDHEN and CDR2 SYDVKM. The CDR3 has 15 residues. Trimming cost V 3 bases and J 3 bases; bases outside gene matches: 7.

The CDR3 nucleotides are TGTGCCAGTAGTAGCCGGGACAGGGCTACTAAGCAGTACTTC. It specifies CASSSRDRATKQYF. The gene calls are TRBV19 and TRBJ2-7; 9 nucleotides agree with TRBD1. CDR3 length equals 14 residues. The V segment lost 4 bases and the J segment 8 bases; nucleotides outside the gene matches: 9. Germline V gene lookup returns CDR1 LNHDA and CDR2 SQIVND (reference sequence).

The V gene is TRBV4-3, the J gene TRBJ2-3; D is undetermined. Germline loops: CDR1 LGHNA, CDR2 YSLEER. The CDR3 length is 12 residues. Trimming removed 5 bases at V and 6 bases at J, with 9 bases between. The CDR3 region has the DNA TGCGCCAGCAGCAACCTACGGGATACGCAGTATTTT. It encodes CASSNLRDTQYF.